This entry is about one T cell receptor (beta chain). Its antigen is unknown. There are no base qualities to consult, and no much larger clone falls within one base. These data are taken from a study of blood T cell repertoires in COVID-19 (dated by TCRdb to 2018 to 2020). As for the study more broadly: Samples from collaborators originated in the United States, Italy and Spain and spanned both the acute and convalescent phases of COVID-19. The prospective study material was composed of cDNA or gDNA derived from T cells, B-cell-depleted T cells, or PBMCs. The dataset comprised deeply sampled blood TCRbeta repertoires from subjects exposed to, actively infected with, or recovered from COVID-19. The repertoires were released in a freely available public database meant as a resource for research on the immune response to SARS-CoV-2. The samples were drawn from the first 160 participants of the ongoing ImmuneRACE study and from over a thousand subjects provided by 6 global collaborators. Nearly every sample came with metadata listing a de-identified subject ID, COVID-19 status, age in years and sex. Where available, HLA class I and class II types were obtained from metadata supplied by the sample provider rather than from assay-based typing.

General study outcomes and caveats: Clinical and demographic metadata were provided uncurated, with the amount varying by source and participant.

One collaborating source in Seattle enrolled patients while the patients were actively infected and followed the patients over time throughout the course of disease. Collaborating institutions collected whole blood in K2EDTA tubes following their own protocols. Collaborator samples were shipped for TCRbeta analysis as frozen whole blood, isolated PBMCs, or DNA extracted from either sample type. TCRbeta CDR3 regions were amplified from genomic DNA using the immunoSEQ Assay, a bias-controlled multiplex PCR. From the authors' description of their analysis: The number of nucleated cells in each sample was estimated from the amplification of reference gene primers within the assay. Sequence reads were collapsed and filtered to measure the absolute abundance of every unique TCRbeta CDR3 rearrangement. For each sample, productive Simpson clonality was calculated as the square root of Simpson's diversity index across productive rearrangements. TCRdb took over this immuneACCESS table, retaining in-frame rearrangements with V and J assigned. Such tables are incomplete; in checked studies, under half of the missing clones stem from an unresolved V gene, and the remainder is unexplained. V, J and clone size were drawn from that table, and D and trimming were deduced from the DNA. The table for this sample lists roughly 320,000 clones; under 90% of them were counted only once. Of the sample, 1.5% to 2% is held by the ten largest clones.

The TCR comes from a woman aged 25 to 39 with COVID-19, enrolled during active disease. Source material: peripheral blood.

The DNA is TGTGCCAGCAGATCTGGAGGGCGGAGCACTGAAGCTTTCTTT. The resulting protein is CASRSGGRSTEAFF. The chain joins TRBV27 to TRBJ1-1, with the D gene not confidently named. CDR1 and CDR2, per the germline V gene (reference sequence), are MNHEY and SMNVEV. The V end loses 6 bases and the J end loses 4 bases, and a stretch of 15 bases separates them. Including cysteine and phenylalanine, the CDR3 has 14 amino acids. This entry keeps only the CDR3 DNA: 42 bases, framed from base 1.